A single sample is the source of the 23 T cell receptor beta chains below, sequenced in a study of CD8 T cells in Susac syndrome. Random-hexamer reverse transcription was applied to roughly 0.45 to 1 ug RNA. Each CDR3 protein is one row after TCRdb ran MiXCR on the immunoSEQ multiplex PCR reads. Among 150,000 to 200,000 distinct CDR3 sequences listed, about 94% were seen once. Sequencing was done on a sample of CD4+ T cells from PBMCs. These receptors all stem from a human donor in good health.

The V and J genes are TRBV5-1 and TRBJ2-3, with 11 bases aligning to TRBD1. This CDR3 has 16 amino acids. CDR1 and CDR2 (germline): SGHRS, YFSETQ. Trimming took 0 bases from V and 5 from J; bases not matched to a gene: 5. CDR3 in amino acids: CASSLAGTGGVDTQYF. In DNA, the CDR3 is TGCGCCAGCAGCTTGGCCGGGACAGGGGGTGTAGATACGCAGTATTTT.

DNA of the CDR3: TGTGCCTGGAGTGCCTACCGGGACAGGGGGAACAATGAGCAGTTCTTC. The encoded protein is CAWSAYRDRGNNEQFF. The rearrangement joins TRBV30 to TRBJ2-1; 11 positions agree with TRBD1. The CDR3 is 16 amino acids. Trimming cost V 1 base and J 5 bases; bases outside gene matches: 7. Per germline, CDR1 GTSNPN and CDR2 SVGIG (reference sequence).

This sequence joins TRBV7-2 and TRBJ1-1; 7 bases align to TRBD1. Germline CDR1 SGHTA, CDR2 FQGNSA. The CDR3 consists of 15 residues. The V gene end was trimmed by 6 bases and the J gene end by 1 base; junction bases not matched to a gene: 8. CDR3: CASSWTGTANTEAFF. The CDR3 DNA is TGTGCCAGCAGTTGGACCGGGACAGCGAACACTGAAGCTTTCTTT.

V gene TRBV5-1 combines with J gene TRBJ2-1; TRBD1 aligns across 7 bases. The germline V gene has CDR1 SGHRS and CDR2 YFSETQ. CDR3 length equals 16 residues. V lost 0 bases to trimming and J lost 8 bases; unmatched junction nucleotides: 11. The CDR3 coding sequence is TGCGCCAGCAGCTTGGATAGGGGGACAGCCAGGGATGAGCAGTTCTTC. This translates into CASSLDRGTARDEQFF.

The rearrangement joins TRBV7-2 to TRBJ1-6; D is uncertain. Trimming left V 2 bases short and J 7 bases short, with 3 bases between. Per germline, CDR1 SGHTA and CDR2 FQGNSA. The CDR3 has 12 amino acids. In DNA, the CDR3 is TGTGCCAGCAGCTTACAGAATTCACCCCTCCACTTT. The encoded protein is CASSLQNSPLHF. Complete variable domain (other parts from reference TRBV7-2 and TRBJ1-6): GAGVSQSPSNKVTEKGKDVELRCDPISGHTALYWYRQSLGQGLEFLIYFQGNSAPDKSGLPSDRFSAERTGGSVSTLTIQRTQQEDSAVYLCASSLQNSPLHFGNGTRLTVT.

CDR3 coding DNA: TGTGCCTGGAGGGGGGACACCGGAAAGTATGGCTACACCTTC. It yields the protein CAWRGDTGKYGYTF. The V call is TRBV30, the J call TRBJ1-2; tentative D call: TRBD1 (6 bases). This CDR3 is 14 amino acids long. The germline V and J ends were trimmed by 3 bases and 5 bases, with 16 bases remaining between them. From germline, CDR1 is GTSNPN and CDR2 SVGIG (reference sequence).

The chain carries TRBV15 and TRBJ1-1, with D unresolved. The CDR3 runs 13 residues. Germline V gene lookup returns CDR1 LNHNV and CDR2 YYDKDF (reference sequence). V was shortened by 5 bases and J by 3 bases, with 10 bases between the two germline ends. The CDR3 DNA sequence: TGTGCCACCAGCCTACAGTATGACACTGAAGCTTTCTTT. Residues: CATSLQYDTEAFF.

V usage is TRBV29-1 and J usage is TRBJ2-2; D possibly corresponds to TRBD2 (6 bases). CDR3 length: 14 residues. Germline values: CDR1 SQVTM, CDR2 ANQGSEA. V lost 6 bases, J lost 2 bases, and 13 bases lay in between. The CDR3 nucleotides read TGCAGCGTCGGTACTAGCCTTAACACCGGGGAGCTGTTTTTT. It yields the protein CSVGTSLNTGELFF.

V usage is TRBV20-1 and J usage is TRBJ2-7, with D uncertain. Trimming stripped 3 bases from V and 0 bases from J, with 12 bases between. The CDR3 contains 14 residues. The germline V gene has CDR1 DFQATT and CDR2 SNEGSKA (reference sequence). This CDR3 is CSASLQTNSYEQYF. The DNA of the CDR3 is TGCAGTGCTAGCTTACAGACAAACTCCTACGAGCAGTACTTC.

The rearrangement uses TRBV12-3 or TRBV12-4 and TRBJ2-7; 10 nucleotides line up with TRBD1. V lost 6 bases to trimming and J lost 4 bases; unmatched junction nucleotides: 3. The CDR3 covers 13 residues. The CDR3 bases are TGTGCCAGCAGGGGGGACAGGGGTTACGAGCAGTACTTC. As protein: CASRGDRGYEQYF.

The V call is TRBV4-2, the J call TRBJ1-1, with no clear D. V shed 0 bases and J shed 5 bases, with 10 bases lying between them. The CDR3 loop spans 14 amino acids. Germline-derived CDR1 and CDR2 are LGHNA and YNFKEQ. The CDR3 DNA is TGTGCCAGCAGCCAAGATTCCGGGGTGACTGAAGCTTTCTTT. Its protein is CASSQDSGVTEAFF.

The J gene is TRBJ2-2, the V gene TRBV4-2; weak D call: TRBD1 (6 bases). The CDR3 sequence is 16 residues long. V gave up 4 bases and J gave up 0 bases, with 12 bases separating them. Germline V gene data show CDR1 as LGHNA and CDR2 as YNFKEQ. CDR3 protein: CASSPLGHTNTGELFF. DNA for the CDR3: TGTGCCAGCAGCCCGCTGGGACATACGAACACCGGGGAGCTGTTTTTT.

This chain uses TRBV7-2 with TRBJ2-1; no definite D call. CDR1 and CDR2 (germline): SGHTA, FQGNSA. The CDR3 runs 13 residues. Deletions cut 2 bases from V and 5 bases from J, with 7 bases between. CDR3 residues: CASSLNSHNEQFF. The CDR3 DNA is TGTGCCAGCAGCTTAAATAGCCACAATGAGCAGTTCTTC.

This clonotype showed up just once. The chain recombines TRBV27 with TRBJ2-1; D possibly corresponds to TRBD2 (6 bases). Trimming removed 7 bases at V and 7 bases at J, with 11 bases between. Per germline, CDR1 MNHEY and CDR2 SMNVEV (reference sequence). The CDR3 runs to 12 residues. The CDR3 DNA reads as TGTGCCAGCAAGGAGGGCAGAAATGAGCAGTTCTTC. The encoded protein is CASKEGRNEQFF.

CDR3 bases: TGCAGCGTTGAGATGGGACAGGGAGGCCCTGGAAACACCATATATTTT. This encodes CSVEMGQGGPGNTIYF. J is TRBJ1-3 and V is TRBV29-1, with 9 bases identical to TRBD1. V lost 3 bases, J lost 2 bases, and 8 bases stayed unmatched. The CDR3 length is 16 residues. Germline V gene lookup returns CDR1 SQVTM and CDR2 ANQGSEA.

The chain joins TRBV4-2 to TRBJ1-1, with TRBD1 matching over 7 bases. The CDR3 spans 12 residues. V gave up 0 bases and J gave up 8 bases; unmatched junction bases: 0. The germline V gene has CDR1 LGHNA and CDR2 YNFKEQ. The CDR3 region is CASSQEGGEAFF. The CDR3 DNA reads TGTGCCAGCAGCCAAGAAGGGGGCGAAGCTTTCTTT.

CDR3: CASSFEGSTDTQYF. The DNA for the CDR3 is TGTGCCAGCAGCTTTGAAGGGAGCACAGATACGCAGTATTTT. The rearrangement joins TRBV7-9 to TRBJ2-3; D remains ambiguous. Trimming removed 3 bases at V and 0 bases at J, with 7 bases between. Germline V lookup: CDR1 SEHNR, CDR2 FQNEAQ (reference sequence). This CDR3 is 14 amino acids long.

This chain links TRBV2 with TRBJ2-7; D remains unclear. Germline CDR1 and CDR2: SNHLY and FYNNEI. Trimming pared 6 bases from V and 4 bases from J, leaving 4 bases between. The CDR3 spans 10 residues. For the CDR3, the DNA is TGTGCCAGCAGCGAGTACGAGCAGTACTTC. Amino acids: CASSEYEQYF. Using reference TRBV2 and TRBJ2-7 for the parts outside the CDR3, the full variable domain is EPEVTQTPSHQVTQMGQEVILRCVPISNHLYFYWYRQILGQKVEFLVSFYNNEISEKSEIFDDQFSVERPDGSNFTLKIRSTKLEDSAMYFCASSEYEQYFGPGTRLTVT.

This chain links TRBV11-2 with TRBJ2-1; a weak D match, TRBD1 (6 bases). Trimming removed 7 bases at V and 2 bases at J, with 12 bases between. Germline V gene sequence: CDR1 SGHAT, CDR2 FQNNGV. CDR3 length: 14 residues. This CDR3 reads CASTDRSTYNEQFF. In nucleotides, the CDR3 is TGTGCCAGCACCGACAGGTCCACCTACAATGAGCAGTTCTTC.

The V call is TRBV20-1, the J call TRBJ2-1, with 11 bases that match TRBD2. CDR3 size: 13 residues. Germline assignment: CDR1 DFQATT and CDR2 SNEGSKA (reference sequence). V shed 4 bases, J shed 5 bases, and the junction held 1 base outside the gene matches. CDR3 amino acids: CSATSGGNNEQFF. The CDR3 bases are TGCAGTGCTACTAGCGGGGGGAACAATGAGCAGTTCTTC.

V and J are TRBV19 and TRBJ1-2; D uncertain. The CDR3 runs 18 residues. CDR1 LNHDA and CDR2 SQIVND come from the germline V gene (reference sequence). The ends were cut back, 3 bases at V and 0 bases at J, with 20 bases in the middle. CDR3 residues: CASSILGSRTVSNYGYTF. CDR3 bases: TGTGCCAGTAGTATCCTCGGGAGCAGGACGGTTTCTAACTATGGCTACACCTTC. The variable domain in full, with the rest retrieved from reference TRBV19 and TRBJ1-2, is DGGITQSPKYLFRKEGQNVTLSCEQNLNHDAMYWYRQDPGQGLRLIYYSQIVNDFQKGDIAEGYSVSREKKESFPLTVTSAQKNPTAFYLCASSILGSRTVSNYGYTFGSGTRLTVV.

The sample holds one count of this clonotype. The chain recombines TRBV27 with TRBJ1-5; D is unresolved. The length of the CDR3 is 14 residues. V was pared by 6 bases and J by 0 bases, with 9 bases between. Germline CDR1 and CDR2: MNHEY and SMNVEV (reference sequence). In DNA form, the CDR3 reads TGTGCCAGCAGGGATAAATATAGCAATCAGCCCCAGCATTTT. Translation: CASRDKYSNQPQHF.

The rearrangement joins TRBV3-1 to TRBJ2-7; D unresolved. V gave up 6 bases and J gave up 6 bases, with 12 bases separating them. The germline V gene encodes CDR1 LGHDT and CDR2 YNNKEL (reference sequence). This CDR3 is 12 amino acids long. CDR3 nucleotides: TGTGCCAGCAGTCGTCTTAGAAGCGAGCAGTACTTC. Translating it yields CASSRLRSEQYF.